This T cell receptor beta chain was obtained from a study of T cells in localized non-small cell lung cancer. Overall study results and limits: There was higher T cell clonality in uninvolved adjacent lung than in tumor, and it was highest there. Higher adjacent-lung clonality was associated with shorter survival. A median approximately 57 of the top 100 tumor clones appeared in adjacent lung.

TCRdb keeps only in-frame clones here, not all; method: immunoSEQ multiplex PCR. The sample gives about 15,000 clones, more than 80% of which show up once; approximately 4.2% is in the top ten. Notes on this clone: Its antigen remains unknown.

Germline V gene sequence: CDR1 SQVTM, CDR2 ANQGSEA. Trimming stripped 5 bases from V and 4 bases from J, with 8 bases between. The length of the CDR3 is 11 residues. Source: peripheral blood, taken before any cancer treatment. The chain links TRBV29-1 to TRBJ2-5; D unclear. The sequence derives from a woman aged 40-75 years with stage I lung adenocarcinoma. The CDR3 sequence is CSVSDLETQYF. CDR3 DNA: TGCAGCGTTTCGGATCTAGAGACCCAGTACTTC.